This T cell receptor (beta chain) was sequenced for a study of blood T cell repertoires in COVID-19. In the authors' workflow: Reference gene primer amplification yielded estimated nucleated cell counts. Repertoires were generated with immunoSEQ multiplex PCR, while TCRdb's copy carries only in-frame clones and drops some. The D gene and trimming were derived from the DNA, and the V and J assignments and clone size from that table. The sample lists 25,000 to 35,000 clones, about 91% occurring once. V was shortened by 6 bases and J by 6 bases, with 14 bases between the two germline ends. The CDR3 has 13 residues. Germline V gives CDR1 KGHSH, CDR2 LQKENI.

The sequencing input was peripheral blood. The sequence came from a man of 80 years or more with acute or convalescent COVID-19. The chain employs TRBV18 and TRBJ1-1, with no clear D. CDR3 protein: CASSPGSGSEAFF. As DNA, the CDR3 is TGTGCCAGCTCTCCCGGTTCGGGTTCTGAAGCTTTCTTT.